Following are 24 T cell receptor beta chains from one sample sequenced in a study of response to subunit inactivated influenza vaccine. TCRdb re-analysed the RT-PCR reads in MiXCR, keeping a single row per CDR3 protein. The data hold about 520,000 distinct CDR3 sequences, with about 7.2% observed a single time. The specimen was PBMCs from blood, collected roughly 24 months after vaccination. The origin of the receptors is a man aged 45 to 70 who received an inactivated influenza vaccine.

Only a few counts were recorded for this clonotype. The genes are TRBV12-3 or TRBV12-4 and TRBJ2-5; D is ambiguous. The CDR3 loop spans 12 amino acids. Trimming shortened V by 6 bases and J by 5 bases, and 10 bases separated the two germline ends. CDR3 coding DNA: TGTGCCAGCAGGAGCATTGAGGAGACCCAGTACTTC. Residues: CASRSIEETQYF.

In this sample, this clonotype turned up a few times. The chain joins TRBV4-3 to TRBJ2-7, with 8 bases matching TRBD2. Germline CDR1 LGHNA, CDR2 YSLEER. The V gene end was trimmed by 3 bases and the J gene end by 2 bases; junction bases not matched to a gene: 9. The CDR3 length is 16 residues. CDR3 sequence reads: CASSHEAGLVPYEQYF. The DNA for the CDR3 is TGCGCCAGCAGCCACGAAGCGGGACTAGTCCCCTACGAGCAGTACTTC.

In its sample, this clonotype was seen many times. This chain links TRBV4-2 with TRBJ2-7, with 9 bases identical to TRBD1. Trimming cost V 1 base and J 2 bases; bases outside gene matches: 3. This CDR3 is built from 15 residues. CDR1 and CDR2 (germline): LGHNA, YNFKEQ. The CDR3 DNA follows: TGTGCCAGCAGCCAAGGGACAGGGGATCCCTACGAGCAGTACTTC. The encoded protein is CASSQGTGDPYEQYF.

In its sample, this clonotype was seen many times. The CDR3 loop reads CAIRQQETQYF. The DNA of the CDR3 is TGTGCCATCCGACAGCAAGAGACCCAGTACTTC. This chain joins TRBV10-3 and TRBJ2-5; D perhaps matches TRBD1 (5 bases). Germline CDR1 and CDR2: ENHRY and SYGVKD. Trimming pared 8 bases from V and 2 bases from J, leaving 6 bases between. The CDR3 consists of 11 residues.

The V call is TRBV4-3, the J call TRBJ2-6, with a tentative D call TRBD1 (5 bases). Germline V lookup: CDR1 LGHNA, CDR2 YSLEER. Trimming took 3 bases from V and 1 from J, leaving 13 bases between them. The CDR3 is 17 residues long. The CDR3 DNA follows: TGCGCCAGCAGCCATGAGATATCAGGGTCTGGGGCCAACGTCCTGACTTTC. This gives the protein CASSHEISGSGANVLTF.

V usage is TRBV3-1 and J usage is TRBJ1-4, with 11 bases aligning to TRBD1. J gave up 7 bases and V 3 bases, and 4 bases lay outside the gene matches. This CDR3 contains 15 residues. Germline CDR1 reads LGHDT; CDR2 reads YNNKEL (reference sequence). CDR3 protein: CASSQPGTGGEKLFF. CDR3 in DNA: TGTGCCAGCAGCCAGCCCGGGACAGGGGGTGAAAAACTGTTTTTT.

The chain is built from TRBV27 and TRBJ1-1; D remains ambiguous. Germline CDR1 and CDR2: MNHEY and SMNVEV (reference sequence). The CDR3 runs 15 residues. Trimming took off 9 bases at V and 0 bases at J, with 17 bases between the two ends. The CDR3 DNA reads as TGTGCCAGAGTTAAATTAGCACCTATGAACACTGAAGCTTTCTTT. It yields the protein CARVKLAPMNTEAFF.

This clonotype was counted many times. The rearrangement joins TRBV9 to TRBJ2-3; the match to TRBD2 covers 7 bases. V was clipped by 6 bases and J by 2 bases; unmatched bases: 6. The CDR3 consists of 14 residues. Germline V gene sequence: CDR1 SGDLS, CDR2 YYNGEE. This CDR3 is CASNPSGSTDTQYF. The CDR3 DNA sequence: TGTGCCAGCAACCCTAGCGGATCCACAGATACGCAGTATTTT.

The V gene is TRBV20-1, the J gene TRBJ2-1; possibly TRBD1 or TRBD2 for D (6 bases each). Per germline, CDR1 DFQATT and CDR2 SNEGSKA (reference sequence). V lost 5 bases, J lost 3 bases, and 17 bases lay in between. The CDR3 loop spans 15 amino acids. The CDR3 here is CSARPRGLVYNEQFF. CDR3 coding DNA: TGCAGTGCTCGACCCAGGGGACTGGTCTACAATGAGCAGTTCTTC.

This clonotype has ten or more counts. J is TRBJ2-2 and V is TRBV7-2, with D unresolved. The CDR3 contains 13 residues. Germline loops: CDR1 SGHTA, CDR2 FQGNSA. Trimming took off 8 bases at V and 2 bases at J, with 9 bases between the two ends. As DNA, the CDR3 is TGTGCCAGCCGCCTGGGTAACACCGGGGAGCTGTTTTTT. The encoded protein is CASRLGNTGELFF. Looking up the rest from reference TRBV7-2 and TRBJ2-2 gives the full variable domain: GAGVSQSPSNKVTEKGKDVELRCDPISGHTALYWYRQSLGQGLEFLIYFQGNSAPDKSGLPSDRFSAERTGGSVSTLTIQRTQQEDSAVYLCASRLGNTGELFFGEGSRLTVL.

This clonotype was counted ten times or more. V gene TRBV10-3 combines with J gene TRBJ1-1; D gene uncertain. The V gene lost 9 bases and the J gene lost 0 bases, with 14 bases spanning the gap. The CDR3 has 14 amino acids. Looked up from germline, CDR1 is ENHRY and CDR2 is SYGVKD. CDR3 sequence (DNA): TGTGCCATATCCCAGTCAGCCCTGAACACTGAAGCTTTCTTT. The encoded protein is CAISQSALNTEAFF.

This chain joins TRBV6-5 and TRBJ2-7, with D perhaps matching TRBD1 (6 bases). The CDR3 runs 16 residues. Between the trimmed V and J ends, which lost 3 bases and 2 bases, there was a span of 17 bases. The germline CDR1 and CDR2 sequences are MNHEY and SVGAGI. CDR3 DNA sequence: TGTGCCAGCAGTTATCTGACGACAGGCCCTCCCTACGAGCAGTACTTC. Translation: CASSYLTTGPPYEQYF.

The chain recombines TRBV28 with TRBJ2-5; unclear D gene. There are 11 residues in the CDR3. From germline, CDR1 is MDHEN and CDR2 SYDVKM. The ends were cut back, 6 bases at V and 7 bases at J, with 9 bases in the middle. The CDR3 DNA sequence: TGTGCCAGCAGATTCGGAGTGACCCAGTACTTC. Translation: CASRFGVTQYF. Full variable domain (rest looked up from reference TRBV28 and TRBJ2-5): DVKVTQSSRYLVKRTGEKVFLECVQDMDHENMFWYRQDPGLGLRLIYFSYDVKMKEKGDIPEGYSVSREKKERFSLILESASTNQTSMYLCASRFGVTQYFGPGTRLLVL.

This clonotype has ten or more counts. This chain joins TRBV4-3 and TRBJ2-4; D perhaps matches TRBD1 (5 bases). V was shortened by 1 base and J by 15 bases, with 13 bases between the two germline ends. CDR1 is LGHNA and CDR2 is YSLEER in the germline V gene. This CDR3 is 12 amino acids long. The CDR3 region has the DNA TGCGCCAGCAGCCAAGCACAACACCAGGGGTACTTC. It codes for CASSQAQHQGYF.

This clonotype was found many times. The chain has TRBV7-9 and TRBJ1-5; the D is unclear. The germline CDR1 and CDR2 sequences are SEHNR and FQNEAQ (reference sequence). CDR3 size: 13 residues. Trimming left V 2 bases short and J 6 bases short, with 8 bases between. The CDR3 reads CASSLPAGQPQHF. Written as DNA, the CDR3 is TGTGCCAGCAGCTTACCGGCGGGTCAGCCCCAGCATTTT. Looking up the rest from reference TRBV7-9 and TRBJ1-5 gives the full variable domain: DTGVSQNPRHKITKRGQNVTFRCDPISEHNRLYWYRQTLGQGPEFLTYFQNEAQLEKSRLLSDRFSAERPKGSFSTLEIQRTEQGDSAMYLCASSLPAGQPQHFGDGTRLSIL.

The chain links TRBV12-3 or TRBV12-4 to TRBJ2-7, with TRBD1 identical over 9 bases. The CDR3 extends over 15 amino acids. Unmatched junction bases numbered 8, after V lost 5 bases and J lost 3 bases. The CDR3 bases are TGTGCCAGCAGTCAGGACAGGGGAGTAGTCTACGAGCAGTACTTC. Its translation: CASSQDRGVVYEQYF.

The sample holds many counts of this clonotype. V is TRBV6-1 and J is TRBJ1-1; 7 bases are a match to TRBD1. The V gene end was trimmed by 6 bases and the J gene end by 5 bases; junction bases not matched to a gene: 15. Germline V gene lookup returns CDR1 MNHNS and CDR2 SASEGT. The CDR3 runs to 16 residues. CDR3 nucleotides: TGTGCCAGCAGCCCCGGGACAGCCCCTTTAGGAACTGAAGCTTTCTTT. Amino acids: CASSPGTAPLGTEAFF.

The chain links TRBV14 to TRBJ2-3, with TRBD1 identical over 9 bases. J lost 10 bases, V lost 6 bases, and 5 bases had no gene match. CDR1 is SGHDN and CDR2 is FVKESK in the germline V gene. CDR3 size: 12 residues. The CDR3 sequence: CASRTGQGPQYF. The CDR3 DNA reads as TGTGCCAGCAGGACGGGACAGGGACCGCAGTATTTT.

This chain joins TRBV20-1 and TRBJ1-4; D not resolved. CDR3 length: 12 residues. V was trimmed by 0 bases and J by 8 bases, leaving 7 bases between them. Germline CDR1 and CDR2: DFQATT and SNEGSKA (reference sequence). The CDR3 loop is CSARDLTEKLFF. The DNA for the CDR3 is TGCAGTGCTAGAGATTTAACAGAAAAACTGTTTTTT.

This clonotype has just a few counts. J is TRBJ1-2 and V is TRBV15; weak D call: TRBD1 (5 bases). Trimming left V 0 bases short and J 6 bases short, with 11 bases between. This CDR3 is 14 amino acids long. From germline, CDR1 is LNHNV and CDR2 YYDKDF (reference sequence). The CDR3 DNA reads as TGTGCCACCAGCAGAGATCCGGCAGGGAATGGCTACACCTTC. As protein: CATSRDPAGNGYTF.

This clonotype was observed a handful of times. The chain is built from TRBV6-5 and TRBJ2-3; no reliable D call. The CDR3 spans 17 residues. V was trimmed by 11 bases and J by 1 base, leaving 25 bases between them. The germline V gene encodes CDR1 MNHEY and CDR2 SVGAGI. This CDR3 is CASSSYIRGSRTDTQYF. The CDR3 bases are TGTGCCTCCAGCAGTTACATCCGCGGCAGTCGCACAGATACGCAGTATTTT.

There are a few counts of this clonotype. The chain carries TRBV5-1 and TRBJ2-6; 7 bases are shared with TRBD1. The junction had 11 bases not matched to a gene; V was cut back by 2 bases and J by 0 bases. The length of the CDR3 is 19 residues. Germline values: CDR1 SGHRS, CDR2 YFSETQ. The CDR3 protein is CASSLKPGQPSSGANVLTF. Written as DNA, the CDR3 is TGCGCCAGCAGCTTAAAACCGGGACAGCCGAGCTCTGGGGCCAACGTCCTGACTTTC. The whole variable domain, filled in from reference TRBV5-1 and TRBJ2-6, reads KAGVTQTPRYLIKTRGQQVTLSCSPISGHRSVSWYQQTPGQGLQFLFEYFSETQRNKGNFPGRFSGRQFSNSRSEMNVSTLELGDSALYLCASSLKPGQPSSGANVLTFGAGSRLTVL.

This clonotype was observed many times. J is TRBJ2-1 and V is TRBV4-3; 8 bases align to TRBD1. Germline assignment: CDR1 LGHNA and CDR2 YSLEER. The CDR3 loop spans 15 amino acids. V lost 0 bases and J lost 4; bases outside the gene matches: 2. CDR3 residues: CASSQDDRGYNEQFF. The DNA for the CDR3 is TGCGCCAGCAGCCAAGATGACAGGGGTTACAATGAGCAGTTCTTC.

The chain is built from TRBV18 and TRBJ1-1; D is undetermined. Germline V lookup: CDR1 KGHSH, CDR2 LQKENI. Trimming took off 3 bases at V and 10 bases at J, with 18 bases between the two ends. This CDR3 spans 14 amino acids. As DNA, the CDR3 is TGTGCCAGCTCACCTGCTCGGAGTGTCATGACAGCTTTCTTT. As protein: CASSPARSVMTAFF.